These 21 T cell receptor beta chains share one sample of origin, sequenced in a study of T cell responses to AZD1222 COVID-19 vaccine. The assay was immunoSEQ multiplex PCR, and TCRdb's table has in-frame clones only and misses some. The data hold some 120,000 clones, with about 85% observed a single time. This sample comprised peripheral blood, obtained 28 days after the second AZD1222 dose. These receptors originate from an adult who received the AZD1222 COVID-19 vaccine.

The chain links TRBV13 to TRBJ2-3; possible D gene TRBD1, 6 bases. The germline CDR1 and CDR2 sequences are PRHDT and FYEKMQ (reference sequence). V dropped 2 bases and J dropped 3 bases, with 12 bases sitting between them. This CDR3 region has 15 residues. The CDR3 DNA sequence: TGTGCCAGCAGCTTACGGCAGGGGTTAACAGATACGCAGTATTTT. It encodes CASSLRQGLTDTQYF.

The CDR3 sequence is CASSDSPGEKLFF. The CDR3 DNA reads as TGTGCCAGCAGTGACTCGCCGGGAGAAAAACTGTTTTTT. V is TRBV6-4 and J is TRBJ1-4; D is ambiguous. CDR3 size: 13 residues. Germline V gene data show CDR1 as MRHNA and CDR2 as SNTAGT. Deletions cut 0 bases from V and 8 bases from J, with 7 bases between.

The chain recombines TRBV5-1 with TRBJ2-1; 7 nucleotides agree with TRBD2. The CDR3 length is 14 residues. Germline loops: CDR1 SGHRS, CDR2 YFSETQ. The junction had 6 bases not matched to a gene; V was cut back by 2 bases and J by 7 bases. This CDR3 is CASSFGPSGNEQFF. CDR3 in DNA: TGCGCCAGCAGCTTCGGCCCTAGCGGTAATGAGCAGTTCTTC.

The chain employs TRBV25-1 and TRBJ1-5; 11 nucleotides match TRBD1. V trimming: 6 bases; J trimming: 5 bases; junction bases outside the gene matches: 0. This CDR3 contains 13 residues. CDR1 and CDR2 (germline): MGHDK, SYGVNS. The CDR3: CASRGQGDQPQHF. CDR3 coding DNA: TGTGCCAGCAGGGGACAGGGGGATCAGCCCCAGCATTTT.

The rearrangement joins TRBV4-1 to TRBJ1-4; tentatively, D is TRBD1 (5 bases). Germline V gene lookup returns CDR1 MGHRA and CDR2 YSYEKL. V gave up 0 bases and J gave up 2 bases, with 13 bases separating them. The CDR3 length is 17 residues. The DNA of the CDR3 is TGCGCCAGCAGCCAAGAAACTCTCGGGGGGACTAATGAAAAACTGTTTTTT. The encoded protein is CASSQETLGGTNEKLFF.

V and J are TRBV7-9 and TRBJ2-5; D gene unclear. Trimming cost V 11 bases and J 4 bases, with 11 bases left between them. The CDR3 extends over 11 amino acids. Germline V gene sequence: CDR1 SEHNR, CDR2 FQNEAQ (reference sequence). The CDR3 DNA sequence: TGTGCCGGAGCATTTGGAGAGACCCAGTACTTC. This translates into CAGAFGETQYF. The variable domain in full, with the rest retrieved from reference TRBV7-9 and TRBJ2-5, is DTGVSQNPRHKITKRGQNVTFRCDPISEHNRLYWYRQTLGQGPEFLTYFQNEAQLEKSRLLSDRFSAERPKGSFSTLEIQRTEQGDSAMYLCAGAFGETQYFGPGTRLLVL.

The CDR3 spells CASSFAGQNYGYTF. CDR3 nucleotide sequence: TGTGCCAGCAGCTTCGCGGGACAGAACTATGGCTACACCTTC. The rearrangement uses TRBV5-5 and TRBJ1-2, with 7 nucleotides matching TRBD1. Trimming took 2 bases from V and 2 from J; bases not matched to a gene: 3. The CDR3 loop spans 14 amino acids. Germline lookup yields CDR1 SGHKS and CDR2 YYEKEE (reference sequence).

This rearrangement joins TRBV7-3 to TRBJ2-3; D might be TRBD2 (6 bases). This CDR3 is 15 amino acids long. Germline CDR1 reads SGHTA; CDR2 reads FQGTGA. V lost 2 bases and J lost 9, with 18 bases in between. The CDR3, as DNA: TGTGCCAGCAGCTTATTCCGGACCCGGAGGGGAACGCAGTATTTT. Its protein is CASSLFRTRRGTQYF.

This chain links TRBV4-1 with TRBJ1-3; D remains ambiguous. CDR1 and CDR2 from the germline V gene are MGHRA and YSYEKL. This CDR3 comprises 13 residues. V gave up 4 bases and J gave up 7 bases, with 11 bases separating them. This CDR3 is CASSPRHFNTIYF. CDR3 in DNA: TGCGCCAGCAGCCCCCGTCACTTCAACACCATATATTTT.

V and J are TRBV19 and TRBJ1-1; unclear D gene. Germline V gene sequence: CDR1 LNHDA, CDR2 SQIVND (reference sequence). The CDR3 sequence is 12 residues long. The V gene lost 1 base and the J gene lost 5 bases, with 5 bases spanning the gap. The CDR3: CASSIGRTEAFF. Here the CDR3 DNA reads TGTGCCAGTAGTATAGGCAGGACTGAAGCTTTCTTT.

This clone was found once. The chain links TRBV7-9 to TRBJ2-7, with 7 bases matching TRBD1. With V trimmed by 5 bases and J by 2 bases, 3 bases remained unmatched. This CDR3 region has 13 residues. Per germline, CDR1 SEHNR and CDR2 FQNEAQ (reference sequence). This CDR3 reads CASSLGTAYEQYF. In nucleotides, the CDR3 is TGTGCCAGCAGCCTTGGGACAGCCTACGAGCAGTACTTC. Drawing the rest from reference TRBV7-9 and TRBJ2-7, the complete variable domain is DTGVSQNPRHKITKRGQNVTFRCDPISEHNRLYWYRQTLGQGPEFLTYFQNEAQLEKSRLLSDRFSAERPKGSFSTLEIQRTEQGDSAMYLCASSLGTAYEQYFGPGTRLTVT.

The CDR3 spells CASSYSTKVSGEAFF. CDR3 sequence (DNA): TGTGCCAGCAGTTACTCGACGAAAGTTTCGGGTGAAGCTTTCTTT. V is TRBV6-5 and J is TRBJ1-1; D gene unclear. The V and J ends lost 0 bases and 7 bases respectively, with 15 bases between them. Germline lookup yields CDR1 MNHEY and CDR2 SVGAGI. The CDR3 is 15 residues long.

This clone was counted a single time. This rearrangement joins TRBV18 to TRBJ1-2; no definite D call. Germline V gene sequence: CDR1 KGHSH, CDR2 LQKENI. The CDR3 extends over 15 amino acids. V was pared by 1 base and J by 0 bases, with 9 bases between. The CDR3 sequence: CASSPLEGPNYGYTF. The DNA of the CDR3 is TGTGCCAGCTCACCACTCGAGGGTCCTAACTATGGCTACACCTTC.

The genes are TRBV19 and TRBJ1-2; tentatively, D is TRBD1 (6 bases). The germline V gene encodes CDR1 LNHDA and CDR2 SQIVND (reference sequence). The V end lost 6 bases, the J end lost 6 bases, and 17 bases lay between the germline ends. The CDR3 has 14 residues. The CDR3 protein is CASRSRDKRDGYTF. As DNA, the CDR3 is TGTGCCAGTAGATCCCGGGACAAGAGGGATGGCTACACCTTC.

The chain joins TRBV2 to TRBJ2-7; tentative D call: TRBD1 (5 bases). CDR1 SNHLY and CDR2 FYNNEI come from the germline V gene. This CDR3 region has 13 residues. The germline V and J ends were trimmed by 4 bases and 3 bases, with 10 bases remaining between them. The CDR3 here is CASSVYRLYEQYF. The CDR3 region has the DNA TGTGCCAGCAGTGTGTACAGGCTCTACGAGCAGTACTTC. Full variable domain (remainder filled in from reference TRBV2 and TRBJ2-7): EPEVTQTPSHQVTQMGQEVILRCVPISNHLYFYWYRQILGQKVEFLVSFYNNEISEKSEIFDDQFSVERPDGSNFTLKIRSTKLEDSAMYFCASSVYRLYEQYFGPGTRLTVT.

This chain uses TRBV7-2 with TRBJ1-3; no firm D call. The V and J ends lost 1 base and 4 bases respectively, with 8 bases between them. CDR1 is SGHTA, CDR2 FQGNSA, per germline. This CDR3 spans 14 amino acids. Written as DNA, the CDR3 is TGTGCCAGCAGCTTAGGCCGCCACGGAAACACCATATATTTT. As protein: CASSLGRHGNTIYF.

This clone was detected a few times. J is TRBJ2-1 and V is TRBV2, with D perhaps matching TRBD2 (6 bases). The ends were cut back, 4 bases at V and 0 bases at J, with 10 bases in the middle. CDR3 length: 15 residues. In germline, CDR1 is SNHLY, CDR2 FYNNEI. Written as DNA, the CDR3 is TGTGCCAGCAGTGTAATGGGGGGCTCCTACAATGAGCAGTTCTTC. Translating it yields CASSVMGGSYNEQFF. Complete variable domain (other parts from reference TRBV2 and TRBJ2-1): EPEVTQTPSHQVTQMGQEVILRCVPISNHLYFYWYRQILGQKVEFLVSFYNNEISEKSEIFDDQFSVERPDGSNFTLKIRSTKLEDSAMYFCASSVMGGSYNEQFFGPGTRLTVL.

The V gene is TRBV30, the J gene TRBJ2-7; no clear D. The CDR3 is 13 residues long. Trimming shortened V by 1 base and J by 3 bases, and 10 bases separated the two germline ends. Germline-derived CDR1 and CDR2 are GTSNPN and SVGIG (reference sequence). CDR3 nucleotides: TGTGCCTGGAGTGCCCAGGTCCACTACGAGCAGTACTTC. This gives the protein CAWSAQVHYEQYF.

This clone was detected once. V usage is TRBV6-5 and J usage is TRBJ1-4; 10 nucleotides line up with TRBD1. This CDR3 is 14 amino acids long. J lost 8 bases, V lost 6 bases, and 6 bases had no gene match. CDR1 and CDR2 (germline): MNHEY, SVGAGI. CDR3 protein: CASSRDRGPEKLFF. CDR3 nucleotide sequence: TGTGCCAGCAGCCGCGACAGGGGGCCGGAAAAACTGTTTTTT.

V usage is TRBV2 and J usage is TRBJ1-3; 7 nucleotides match TRBD1. V lost 7 bases and J lost 4; bases outside the gene matches: 7. The length of the CDR3 is 14 residues. The germline CDR1 and CDR2 sequences are SNHLY and FYNNEI. CDR3 in DNA: TGTGCCAGCAAGAAAACAGGGGTAGGAAACACCATATATTTT. Amino acid sequence: CASKKTGVGNTIYF.

The V gene is TRBV6-2 or TRBV6-3, the J gene TRBJ1-4; no clear D gene. Trimming stripped 5 bases from V and 7 bases from J, with 14 bases between. The V gene's germline CDR1 is MNHEY and CDR2 SVGEGT. There are 14 residues in the CDR3. The CDR3 sequence: CASSDRVQSEKLFF. The CDR3 DNA reads as TGTGCCAGCAGTGACCGGGTTCAAAGTGAAAAACTGTTTTTT.